These 17 T cell receptor beta chains share one sample of origin, sequenced in a study of radiotherapy plus CTLA-4 blockade in lung cancer. Sequenced by immunoSEQ multiplex PCR; TCRdb stores in-frame clones only, minus some. Here the sample spans 14,000 to 15,000 clones, approximately 70% being singletons. Source: peripheral blood, taken from a patient treated with radiotherapy plus ipilimumab. Receptor source: a human donor with non-small cell lung cancer whose response to radiotherapy plus ipilimumab could not be evaluated.

The chain uses TRBV5-1 and TRBJ1-2; 7 bases fit TRBD1. The junction had 10 bases not matched to a gene; V was cut back by 5 bases and J by 6 bases. This CDR3 spans 14 amino acids. Germline V gene data show CDR1 as SGHRS and CDR2 as YFSETQ. The CDR3: CASSDRDTGDGYTF. The CDR3, as DNA: TGCGCCAGCAGTGACCGGGACACAGGGGATGGCTACACCTTC. The full variable domain, its missing parts supplied by reference TRBV5-1 and TRBJ1-2, is KAGVTQTPRYLIKTRGQQVTLSCSPISGHRSVSWYQQTPGQGLQFLFEYFSETQRNKGNFPGRFSGRQFSNSRSEMNVSTLELGDSALYLCASSDRDTGDGYTFGSGTRLTVV.

This clone has just a few counts. V gene TRBV18 combines with J gene TRBJ1-3, with D perhaps TRBD1 (6 bases). CDR1 is KGHSH, CDR2 LQKENI, per germline. The ends were cut back, 0 bases at V and 6 bases at J, with 15 bases in the middle. The CDR3 covers 16 residues. The CDR3 sequence is CASSPPGGGAKNTIYF. The CDR3 DNA follows: TGTGCCAGCTCACCACCAGGAGGGGGGGCGAAAAACACCATATATTTT.

J is TRBJ1-1 and V is TRBV5-6; D is unresolved. Trimming left V 2 bases short and J 7 bases short, with 6 bases between. In germline, CDR1 is SGHDT, CDR2 YYEEEE. This CDR3 contains 11 residues. CDR3 sequence reads: CASSLAGEAFF. CDR3 nucleotide sequence: TGTGCCAGCAGCTTAGCGGGTGAAGCTTTCTTT.

On this clone itself: A read error may produce the germline difference seen at one junction end. The chain uses TRBV6-1 and TRBJ1-2, with D possibly being TRBD1 (6 bases). CDR3 length equals 16 residues. Germline assignment: CDR1 MNHNS and CDR2 SASEGT. As DNA, the CDR3 is TGTGCCAGCAGCGAAGACAGGAGCGCATCGCACTATGGCTACACCTTC. It encodes CASSEDRSASHYGYTF.

The chain carries TRBV19 and TRBJ1-1; a possible D gene is TRBD1 (5 bases). V was clipped by 3 bases and J by 1 base, with 6 bases between them. This CDR3 is built from 13 residues. Germline V gene lookup returns CDR1 LNHDA and CDR2 SQIVND (reference sequence). CDR3 DNA: TGTGCCAGTAGTATTCAGGGGAACACTGAAGCTTTCTTT. Its translation is CASSIQGNTEAFF. The full variable domain, with the rest looked up from reference TRBV19 and TRBJ1-1, is DGGITQSPKYLFRKEGQNVTLSCEQNLNHDAMYWYRQDPGQGLRLIYYSQIVNDFQKGDIAEGYSVSREKKESFPLTVTSAQKNPTAFYLCASSIQGNTEAFFGQGTRLTVV.

V gene TRBV7-8 combines with J gene TRBJ2-3; a weak D match, TRBD1 (7 bases). Germline V gene data show CDR1 as SGHVS and CDR2 as FQNEAQ. Trimming cost V 5 bases and J 4 bases, with 16 bases left between them. The CDR3 spans 15 residues. CDR3 in DNA: TGTGCCAGCAGCCAGGGGGAGGCCCGGGCAGATACGCAGTATTTT. This gives the protein CASSQGEARADTQYF.

The chain carries TRBV6-1 and TRBJ1-2, with D maybe TRBD1 (6 bases). Germline lookup yields CDR1 MNHNS and CDR2 SASEGT. The CDR3 consists of 13 residues. The germline V and J ends were trimmed by 3 bases and 8 bases, with 13 bases remaining between them. Here the CDR3 reads CASSEVGARGYTF. The DNA for the CDR3 is TGTGCCAGCAGTGAGGTGGGGGCCCGGGGCTACACCTTC.

This chain links TRBV29-1 with TRBJ2-3; 12 bases align to TRBD2. Per the germline V gene, CDR1 is SQVTM and CDR2 is ANQGSEA. The CDR3 sequence is 15 residues long. With V trimmed by 4 bases and J by 6 bases, 8 bases remained unmatched. The CDR3, as DNA: TGCAGCGTTGGGACTAGCGGGGCCCCCTCGGATACGCAGTATTTT. As protein: CSVGTSGAPSDTQYF.

This sequence joins TRBV6-6 and TRBJ1-1; TRBD1 is a possible D gene (5 bases). Germline values: CDR1 MNHNY, CDR2 SVGAGI (reference sequence). V gave up 2 bases and J gave up 1 base, with 11 bases separating them. There are 15 residues in the CDR3. DNA for the CDR3: TGTGCCAGCAGTTACCTCCTGCAGGGGAACACTGAAGCTTTCTTT. Residues: CASSYLLQGNTEAFF.

CDR3 nucleotides: TGTGCCAGTAGTAGCCCGGGACAGGGGGCAGGTACTAATGAAAAACTGTTTTTT. This encodes CASSSPGQGAGTNEKLFF. The chain combines TRBV19 with TRBJ1-4; 12 bases line up with TRBD1. The V gene end was trimmed by 4 bases and the J gene end by 2 bases; junction bases not matched to a gene: 8. Germline V gene sequence: CDR1 LNHDA, CDR2 SQIVND (reference sequence). The CDR3 runs 18 residues.

The chain uses TRBV5-4 and TRBJ2-3; 8 nucleotides match TRBD2. The germline V gene encodes CDR1 SGHNT and CDR2 YYREEE (reference sequence). The V and J ends lost 7 bases and 4 bases, in that order; junction bases with no gene match: 8. CDR3 size: 14 residues. The CDR3 is CASGLGGAADTQYF. CDR3 DNA sequence: TGTGCCAGCGGTCTCGGGGGGGCAGCAGATACGCAGTATTTT.

Sample share makes this clone medium-sized. The V and J genes are TRBV10-2 and TRBJ2-1; the D gene is possibly TRBD2 (6 bases). The CDR3 contains 14 residues. Trimming took 4 bases from V and 6 from J, leaving 13 bases between them. Germline CDR1 WSHSY, CDR2 SAAADI. This chain's CDR3 is CASSVGLGSNEQFF. The CDR3 DNA reads as TGCGCCAGCAGTGTGGGCCTCGGGAGCAATGAGCAGTTCTTC.

This chain connects TRBV5-4 to TRBJ1-1; possibly TRBD1 for D (5 bases). Per the germline V gene, CDR1 is SGHNT and CDR2 is YYREEE (reference sequence). This CDR3 is built from 14 residues. V was pared by 4 bases and J by 7 bases, with 17 bases between. The CDR3 sequence: CASSLTVDRGEAFF. In DNA form, the CDR3 reads TGTGCCAGCAGCCTGACAGTGGATAGGGGTGAAGCTTTCTTT.

The chain combines TRBV5-4 with TRBJ2-2; D perhaps matches TRBD1 (6 bases). CDR3 size: 16 residues. Between the trimmed V and J ends, which lost 4 bases and 0 bases, there was a span of 13 bases. Germline V CDR1 and CDR2: SGHNT, YYREEE (reference sequence). For the CDR3, the DNA is TGTGCCAGCAGCCCCGCAGGGGACGCGAACACCGGGGAGCTGTTTTTT. Its translation: CASSPAGDANTGELFF.

The V gene is TRBV7-2, the J gene TRBJ1-1; D not resolved. CDR1 and CDR2 (germline): SGHTA, FQGNSA. V dropped 2 bases and J dropped 5 bases, with 9 bases sitting between them. The CDR3 extends over 13 amino acids. The CDR3 nucleotides are TGTGCCAGCAGCTTACTAGAGGGAACTGAAGCTTTCTTT. Protein: CASSLLEGTEAFF.

This clone has a single count. The chain has TRBV9 and TRBJ2-6, with D possibly matching TRBD1 (6 bases). The CDR3 is made up of 18 amino acids. Trimming stripped 4 bases from V and 4 bases from J, with 21 bases between. Germline lookup yields CDR1 SGDLS and CDR2 YYNGEE. This CDR3 reads CASSSSPGTRSGANVLTF. As DNA, the CDR3 is TGTGCCAGCAGCTCCAGTCCCGGGACACGATCCGGGGCCAACGTCCTGACTTTC.

This clone was counted once. The V call is TRBV5-6, the J call TRBJ2-5; 10 bases align to TRBD2. J gave up 0 bases and V 3 bases, and 2 bases lay outside the gene matches. There are 15 residues in the CDR3. The germline V gene has CDR1 SGHDT and CDR2 YYEEEE. CDR3 sequence (DNA): TGTGCCAGCAGCTCACTAGCGGGAAACCAAGAGACCCAGTACTTC. It encodes CASSSLAGNQETQYF. The full variable domain, its missing parts supplied by reference TRBV5-6 and TRBJ2-5, is DAGVTQSPTHLIKTRGQQVTLRCSPKSGHDTVSWYQQALGQGPQFIFQYYEEEERQRGNFPDRFSGHQFPNYSSELNVNALLLGDSALYLCASSSLAGNQETQYFGPGTRLLVL.